This entry lists 9 T cell receptor beta chains sequenced from one sample in a study of CD8+CD57+ T cells in acquired aplastic anemia. Only patients with CD8+CD57+ cell expansion on flow cytometry were chosen for sequencing. Profiling of TCR beta VDJ combinations and CDR3 sequences used genomic DNA as template. TCRdb re-derived calls from the reads in MiXCR, one entry per CDR3 protein. The repertoire holds around 500,000 distinct CDR3 sequences, with around 33% as singletons. What was sequenced was sorted CD4+, CD8+, or CD8+CD57+ T cells (not recorded which) from PBMCs. These receptors were collected from a human donor with aplastic anemia.

V usage is TRBV30 and J usage is TRBJ2-7; D is unclear. Trimming removed 0 bases at V and 6 bases at J, with 12 bases between. There are 13 residues in the CDR3. Germline CDR1 and CDR2: GTSNPN and SVGIG (reference sequence). The CDR3 region is CAWSVGVGSEQYF. The CDR3 coding sequence is TGTGCCTGGAGTGTCGGCGTAGGGTCCGAGCAGTACTTC.

This clonotype was recorded a few times. CDR3 nucleotide sequence: TGTGCCAGCAGCTGGGATCTCAGGGACCCGGTCGCTTTCTTT. Translated: CASSWDLRDPVAFF. This chain joins TRBV5-4 and TRBJ1-1; perhaps TRBD1 as D (5 bases). Trimming removed 3 bases at V and 11 bases at J, with 20 bases between. The CDR3 contains 14 residues. Germline lookup yields CDR1 SGHNT and CDR2 YYREEE (reference sequence).

V and J are TRBV27 and TRBJ2-5; tentatively, D is TRBD1 (6 bases). The J call may be incorrect, as the DNA end agrees better with TRBJ2-1. This CDR3 has 13 amino acids. CDR1 and CDR2 (germline): MNHEY, SMNVEV (reference sequence). The CDR3 DNA reads TGTGCCAGCAGTTCCCACAGGGACAATGAGCAGTTCTTC. Translation: CASSSHRDNEQFF.

This clonotype was recorded at least ten times. V and J are TRBV19 and TRBJ1-5, with D possibly being TRBD1 (5 bases). The V and J ends lost 5 bases and 2 bases respectively, with 13 bases between them. The CDR3 loop spans 15 amino acids. Germline V gives CDR1 LNHDA, CDR2 SQIVND (reference sequence). The CDR3 loop is CASSPTGSRNQPQHF. Written as DNA, the CDR3 is TGTGCCAGTAGTCCCACAGGTTCGCGCAATCAGCCCCAGCATTTT.

The J gene is TRBJ2-7, the V gene TRBV6-1; D tentatively reads TRBD1 or TRBD2 (6 bases each). There are 17 residues in the CDR3. The germline V gene encodes CDR1 MNHNS and CDR2 SASEGT. Trimming stripped 0 bases from V and 2 bases from J, with 17 bases between. This CDR3 is CASSEAARGTLTYEQYF. In DNA, the CDR3 is TGTGCCAGCAGTGAAGCGGCTCGGGGGACACTTACCTACGAGCAGTACTTC.

This clonotype was found a few times. V gene TRBV19 combines with J gene TRBJ2-5; TRBD1 is a possible D gene (5 bases). Trimming took off 3 bases at V and 5 bases at J, with 22 bases between the two ends. CDR1 and CDR2 from the germline V gene are LNHDA and SQIVND (reference sequence). The CDR3 consists of 17 residues. As DNA, the CDR3 is TGTGCCAGTAGTATGGAGTCTGGGGCCAGAGGTCGGGAGACCCAGTACTTC. It is translated as CASSMESGARGRETQYF.

This clonotype turned up a few times. This sequence joins TRBV25-1 and TRBJ2-1; TRBD1 matches at 9 bases. This CDR3 has 16 amino acids. V trimming: 9 bases; J trimming: 6 bases; junction bases outside the gene matches: 15. Germline V gives CDR1 MGHDK, CDR2 SYGVNS. This CDR3 is CASSSDRDRVFNEQFF. DNA of the CDR3: TGTGCCAGTAGTTCTGACCGGGACAGGGTTTTCAATGAGCAGTTCTTC.

This clonotype was picked up a small number of times. The chain recombines TRBV2 with TRBJ1-1; 8 bases fit TRBD1. Germline CDR1 and CDR2: SNHLY and FYNNEI. V was clipped by 7 bases and J by 4 bases; unmatched bases: 5. The CDR3 is made up of 13 amino acids. The CDR3: CASTQGAVTEAFF. The CDR3 coding sequence is TGTGCCAGCACCCAGGGGGCAGTCACTGAAGCTTTCTTT. Full variable domain (missing parts from reference TRBV2 and TRBJ1-1): EPEVTQTPSHQVTQMGQEVILRCVPISNHLYFYWYRQILGQKVEFLVSFYNNEISEKSEIFDDQFSVERPDGSNFTLKIRSTKLEDSAMYFCASTQGAVTEAFFGQGTRLTVV.

V is TRBV7-3 and J is TRBJ2-1, with 7 bases fitting TRBD2. The CDR3 runs to 14 residues. V dropped 3 bases and J dropped 5; count of bases not matched to a gene: 4. Germline CDR1 reads SGHTA; CDR2 reads FQGTGA. The CDR3 bases are TGTGCCAGCAGCTTCACCGGGACTAACAATGAGCAGTTCTTC. This encodes CASSFTGTNNEQFF.